This TCR beta chain comes out of a study of shared T cell receptors in the human thymus. The V gene lost 7 bases and the J gene lost 0 bases, with 9 bases spanning the gap. The germline V gene encodes CDR1 MNHNY and CDR2 SVGAGI (reference sequence). The CDR3 consists of 13 residues. Produced via immunoSEQ multiplex PCR; TCRdb's table is partial and in-frame only. The sample lists roughly 660,000 clones; roughly 90% were seen once. These records were also assigned to another study, of human thymus T cells. That paper adds: Donation was from healthy Finnish infants who were having corrective surgery that addressed congenital heart defects. Resections obtained during corrective heart surgery supplied the thymus tissue. Use of V and J genes seemed skewed within the thymic and blood repertoires. Among unrelated individuals, related research reported thymic repertoires that overlapped highly.

The V gene is TRBV6-6, the J gene TRBJ1-1, with unresolved D. The clonotype comes from a boy less than two years old with a congenital heart defect. Sample: thymocytes. The CDR3 region is CASKGRMNTEAFF. CDR3 in DNA: TGTGCCAGCAAAGGGAGGATGAACACTGAAGCTTTCTTT.